One and the same sample provided the 9 T cell receptor beta chains below, sequenced in a study of blood T cell repertoires in COVID-19. The method was immunoSEQ multiplex PCR; TCRdb's version includes in-frame clones alone and lacks a portion of them. The data show about 200,000 clones, around 80% seen once. The sample consisted of peripheral blood. The source of these receptors is a woman between 65 and 79 years old with acute or convalescent COVID-19.

Note on this clone: This same CDR3 is encoded by further DNA sequences in the sample. The V gene is TRBV12-3 or TRBV12-4, the J gene TRBJ2-5; D is unclear. This CDR3 region has 12 residues. V lost 3 bases, J lost 0 bases, and 2 bases lay in between. CDR3 sequence (DNA): TGTGCCAGCAGTTTTAACCAAGAGACCCAGTACTTC. Residues: CASSFNQETQYF.

This CDR3 is CASSRDRGLAFF. The CDR3 nucleotides read TGTGCCAGCAGCCGAGACAGGGGGCTGGCTTTCTTT. The chain employs TRBV7-9 and TRBJ1-1, with 10 bases matching TRBD1. J gave up 11 bases and V 5 bases, and 5 bases lay outside the gene matches. The germline gives CDR1 SEHNR, CDR2 FQNEAQ (reference sequence). The CDR3 length is 12 residues. The full variable domain, completed using reference TRBV7-9 and TRBJ1-1, is DTGVSQNPRHKITKRGQNVTFRCDPISEHNRLYWYRQTLGQGPEFLTYFQNEAQLEKSRLLSDRFSAERPKGSFSTLEIQRTEQGDSAMYLCASSRDRGLAFFGQGTRLTVV.

The rearrangement uses TRBV7-3 and TRBJ2-6; tentatively, D is TRBD1 (5 bases). Trimming left V 1 base short and J 2 bases short, with 9 bases between. This CDR3 is 16 amino acids long. Looked up from germline, CDR1 is SGHTA and CDR2 is FQGTGA. DNA of the CDR3: TGTGCCAGCAGCTTAATCCAGGGTACTGGGGCCAACGTCCTGACTTTC. Amino acids: CASSLIQGTGANVLTF.

The chain couples TRBV5-1 to TRBJ2-2; D perhaps matches TRBD2 (5 bases). The CDR3 sequence is 15 residues long. Per the germline V gene, CDR1 is SGHRS and CDR2 is YFSETQ. V dropped 3 bases and J dropped 6 bases, with 15 bases sitting between them. CDR3 sequence (DNA): TGCGCCAGCAGCTGGGCTAGCTATTCATCCGGGGAGCTGTTTTTT. As protein: CASSWASYSSGELFF.

The chain joins TRBV30 to TRBJ1-6, with D perhaps matching TRBD1 (5 bases). The germline gives CDR1 GTSNPN, CDR2 SVGIG (reference sequence). The germline V and J ends were trimmed by 3 bases and 10 bases, with 19 bases remaining between them. The CDR3 is 15 amino acids. The CDR3 coding sequence is TGTGCCTGGAGCGCCCTTCTGAGCGGGGGGTCACCCCTCCACTTT. This gives the protein CAWSALLSGGSPLHF.

The rearrangement joins TRBV2 to TRBJ2-5, with no clear D. With 4 bases removed from V and 2 bases from J, the gap between germline ends came to 11 bases. CDR1 is SNHLY and CDR2 is FYNNEI in the germline V gene. This CDR3 comprises 14 residues. The CDR3 loop is CASSVVLGQETQYF. The CDR3 nucleotides are TGTGCCAGCAGTGTTGTCCTAGGACAAGAGACCCAGTACTTC.

J is TRBJ1-2 and V is TRBV10-3, with D uncertain. Per the germline V gene, CDR1 is ENHRY and CDR2 is SYGVKD. V lost 11 bases and J 5 bases, leaving 24 bases between the germline ends. This CDR3 region has 15 residues. CDR3 sequence reads: CASEGTREEKYGYTF. The CDR3 region has the DNA TGTGCCTCCGAAGGTACCCGGGAAGAAAAATATGGCTACACCTTC.

The chain combines TRBV19 with TRBJ2-7; D remains unclear. The germline V gene has CDR1 LNHDA and CDR2 SQIVND (reference sequence). The CDR3 has 15 amino acids. Between the trimmed V and J ends, which lost 1 base and 2 bases, there was a span of 12 bases. The DNA of the CDR3 is TGTGCCAGTAGTATAGGAGTGGCGGATACCTACGAGCAGTACTTC. This gives the protein CASSIGVADTYEQYF.

This clone was recorded once. The chain has TRBV3-1 (or the pseudogene TRBV3-2) and TRBJ2-5, with no clear D. The V end lost 3 bases, the J end lost 2 bases, and 16 bases lay between the germline ends. Germline V gene lookup returns CDR1 LGHDT and CDR2 YNNKEL (reference sequence). This CDR3 comprises 16 residues. The chain's CDR3 is CASSHLLKSLQETQYF. The CDR3 region has the DNA TGTGCCAGCAGCCACCTACTTAAGAGTTTGCAAGAGACCCAGTACTTC.